This passage covers 24 T cell receptor beta chains from one sample sequenced in a study of identical twins. TCRdb passed the 5' RACE reads through MiXCR, listing each CDR3 protein once. The table records approximately 550,000 distinct CDR3 sequences, about a fifth of them present only once. The same data also went into a second study, on yellow fever vaccine responses in identical twins.

Material for sequencing was CD4+ T cells sorted from blood. The origin of the receptors is a woman between 18 and 30 years old in good health.

This clonotype was recorded only once. This rearrangement joins TRBV11-3 to TRBJ2-7; 8 nucleotides match TRBD1. V dropped 2 bases and J dropped 7; count of bases not matched to a gene: 13. The CDR3 contains 16 residues. CDR1 SGHNT and CDR2 YENEEA come from the germline V gene. The CDR3 protein is CASSLIYRDRGGEQYV. In nucleotides, the CDR3 is TGTGCCAGCAGCTTAATCTACCGAGACAGGGGTGGAGAGCAGTACGTC.

The chain is built from TRBV4-1 and TRBJ2-3, with D unclear. The CDR3 contains 15 residues. Germline V gene lookup returns CDR1 MGHRA and CDR2 YSYEKL. The V gene lost 0 bases and the J gene lost 0 bases, with 7 bases spanning the gap. CDR3 loop: CASSQDQVSTDTQYF. The DNA of the CDR3 is TGCGCCAGCAGCCAAGATCAAGTAAGCACAGATACGCAGTATTTT.

This chain uses TRBV11-2 with TRBJ2-3, with 8 bases that match TRBD1. From germline, CDR1 is SGHAT and CDR2 FQNNGV. With 3 bases clipped from V and 1 base from J, the junction kept 9 bases outside the gene matches. This CDR3 is 17 amino acids long. CDR3 nucleotides: TGTGCCAGCAGCTTTAACGGACAGGGAACGGGCACAGATACGCAGTATTTT. This codes for CASSFNGQGTGTDTQYF.

The rearrangement links TRBV2 to TRBJ2-2, with 7 bases lining up with TRBD2. The germline V gene encodes CDR1 SNHLY and CDR2 FYNNEI. The CDR3 extends over 14 amino acids. Trimming cost V 4 bases and J 6 bases; bases outside gene matches: 5. In DNA, the CDR3 is TGTGCCAGCAGTGTGGAGCGGGAATCCGGGGAGCTGTTTTTT. Its translation is CASSVERESGELFF. Full variable domain (rest looked up from reference TRBV2 and TRBJ2-2): EPEVTQTPSHQVTQMGQEVILRCVPISNHLYFYWYRQILGQKVEFLVSFYNNEISEKSEIFDDQFSVERPDGSNFTLKIRSTKLEDSAMYFCASSVERESGELFFGEGSRLTVL.

This clonotype has a single count. The chain carries TRBV29-1 and TRBJ2-7; 9 bases match TRBD1. This CDR3 comprises 16 residues. Germline-derived CDR1 and CDR2 are SQVTM and ANQGSEA. Trimming removed 3 bases from V and 0 bases from J; junction bases left unmatched: 9. The chain's CDR3 is CSVDLGGQGFSYEQYF. The CDR3 DNA sequence: TGCAGCGTTGACTTGGGGGGACAGGGCTTCTCCTACGAGCAGTACTTC.

This sequence joins TRBV6-1 and TRBJ2-2; tentatively, D is TRBD1 (5 bases). V lost 11 bases and J lost 0, with 16 bases in between. The CDR3 covers 15 residues. Germline V gene sequence: CDR1 MNHNS, CDR2 SASEGT. CDR3 sequence (DNA): TGTGCCTGCGTAAGGGGCAGTTCGAACACCGGGGAGCTGTTTTTT. This gives the protein CACVRGSSNTGELFF.

This clonotype has only a few counts. The rearrangement links TRBV6-1 to TRBJ2-7, with TRBD2 matching 13 bases. With V trimmed by 5 bases and J by 6 bases, 7 bases remained unmatched. The CDR3 has 15 amino acids. The germline V gene has CDR1 MNHNS and CDR2 SASEGT. The CDR3 bases are TGTGCCAGCAGTCGGACTAGCGGGAGAATGTTCGAGCAGTACTTC. Translation gives CASSRTSGRMFEQYF.

The gene calls are TRBV12-3 or TRBV12-4 and TRBJ2-1; D may correspond to TRBD1 or TRBD2 (5 bases each). V was clipped by 7 bases and J by 3 bases, with 19 bases between them. The CDR3 extends over 16 amino acids. This CDR3 reads CASKPGRANFYNEQFF. The DNA for the CDR3 is TGTGCCAGCAAACCGGGACGCGCGAACTTCTACAATGAGCAGTTCTTC.

This clonotype was observed a handful of times. This chain connects TRBV7-8 to TRBJ2-1, with TRBD2 matching 7 bases. The CDR3 has 14 amino acids. With 5 bases clipped from V and 8 bases from J, the junction kept 9 bases outside the gene matches. Germline V gives CDR1 SGHVS, CDR2 FQNEAQ. CDR3 DNA: TGTGCCAGCAGCCCCCGGACTAGGTGGTATGAGCAGTTCTTC. Residues: CASSPRTRWYEQFF.

This clonotype came up a few times. J is TRBJ1-1 and V is TRBV12-3 or TRBV12-4; 11 bases agree with TRBD1. V lost 5 bases to trimming and J lost 0 bases; unmatched junction nucleotides: 5. The CDR3 has 16 amino acids. CDR3 in amino acids: CASSTGTGGMNTEAFF. CDR3 bases: TGTGCCAGCAGTACCGGGACAGGGGGGATGAACACTGAAGCTTTCTTT.

This clonotype was counted a few times. The chain joins TRBV5-8 to TRBJ2-2; D unclear. Trimming removed 5 bases at V and 1 base at J, with 12 bases between. Germline CDR1 is SGHTS and CDR2 is YDEGEE. The CDR3 has 15 amino acids. The chain's CDR3 is CASSIWGVNTGELFF. The CDR3 DNA sequence: TGTGCCAGCAGTATTTGGGGTGTGAACACCGGGGAGCTGTTTTTT.

This chain links TRBV5-4 with TRBJ2-3; tentative D call: TRBD1 (6 bases). The V end lost 3 bases, the J end lost 2 bases, and 28 bases lay between the germline ends. This CDR3 region has 20 residues. Germline V gene lookup returns CDR1 SGHNT and CDR2 YYREEE (reference sequence). The CDR3 spells CASSSPTEGGSLHSTDTQYF. CDR3 nucleotides: TGTGCCAGCAGCTCCCCGACCGAAGGGGGAAGCCTGCACTCCACAGATACGCAGTATTTT.

The rearrangement uses TRBV6-1 and TRBJ1-1; 8 bases map to TRBD1. J gave up 10 bases and V 5 bases, and 15 bases lay outside the gene matches. This CDR3 contains 15 residues. Germline assignment: CDR1 MNHNS and CDR2 SASEGT. This CDR3 reads CASSTQTGVPPPAFF. CDR3 nucleotides: TGTGCCAGCAGTACCCAGACAGGGGTCCCACCCCCAGCTTTCTTT.

This clonotype was detected only a few times. The chain links TRBV14 to TRBJ2-3; TRBD2 matches at 10 bases. This CDR3 comprises 16 residues. Germline V gives CDR1 SGHDN, CDR2 FVKESK. The junction had 6 bases not matched to a gene; V was cut back by 4 bases and J by 2 bases. Written as DNA, the CDR3 is TGTGCCAGCAGCCCTCAGCGGGGGGGGCTCACAGATACGCAGTATTTT. Its translation is CASSPQRGGLTDTQYF.

The V gene is TRBV6-1, the J gene TRBJ1-2; the D gene is possibly TRBD1 (6 bases). V dropped 2 bases and J dropped 2 bases, with 18 bases sitting between them. The germline CDR1 and CDR2 sequences are MNHNS and SASEGT. CDR3 length equals 17 residues. Here the CDR3 reads CASSELAGAWRNYGYTF. As DNA, the CDR3 is TGTGCCAGCAGTGAACTAGCAGGGGCATGGCGGAACTATGGCTACACCTTC.

This clonotype was counted between two and nine times. This chain uses TRBV6-2 or TRBV6-3 with TRBJ2-1; 7 nucleotides match TRBD2. Germline values: CDR1 MNHEY, CDR2 SVGEGT. The CDR3 has 13 residues. V lost 6 bases and J lost 5; bases outside the gene matches: 4. CDR3 coding DNA: TGTGCCAGCAGGACAGCGGGGAACAATGAGCAGTTCTTC. Amino acids: CASRTAGNNEQFF.

The chain uses TRBV7-9 and TRBJ2-1, with 7 positions matching TRBD2. This CDR3 has 15 amino acids. Germline V gene sequence: CDR1 SEHNR, CDR2 FQNEAQ (reference sequence). J lost 5 bases, V lost 2 bases, and 6 bases had no gene match. The CDR3 DNA is TGTGCCAGCAGCTTATACAGAAGCGGGGACAATGAGCAGTTCTTC. It yields the protein CASSLYRSGDNEQFF. Complete variable domain (other parts from reference TRBV7-9 and TRBJ2-1): DTGVSQNPRHKITKRGQNVTFRCDPISEHNRLYWYRQTLGQGPEFLTYFQNEAQLEKSRLLSDRFSAERPKGSFSTLEIQRTEQGDSAMYLCASSLYRSGDNEQFFGPGTRLTVL.

Of note for this clonotype: A read error likely explains this, since a far larger clone differs by one base. The chain couples TRBV7-3 to TRBJ1-1; D remains unclear. The CDR3 runs to 13 residues. V was trimmed by 6 bases and J by 1 base, leaving 9 bases between them. From germline, CDR1 is SGHTA and CDR2 FQGTGA. CDR3 DNA sequence: TGTGCCAGCAGGCTCCAGGAGAACACTGAAGCTTTCTTT. This gives the protein CASRLQENTEAFF.

This clonotype has only a few counts. This rearrangement joins TRBV7-9 to TRBJ2-2, with 12 nucleotides matching TRBD2. The CDR3 length is 16 residues. Looked up from germline, CDR1 is SEHNR and CDR2 is FQNEAQ (reference sequence). V shed 5 bases, J shed 8 bases, and the junction held 9 bases outside the gene matches. CDR3 in DNA: TGTGCCAGCAGCCCCACTAGCGGGAGGTTCTCGGGGGAGCTGTTTTTT. It is translated as CASSPTSGRFSGELFF. Full variable domain (missing parts from reference TRBV7-9 and TRBJ2-2): DTGVSQNPRHKITKRGQNVTFRCDPISEHNRLYWYRQTLGQGPEFLTYFQNEAQLEKSRLLSDRFSAERPKGSFSTLEIQRTEQGDSAMYLCASSPTSGRFSGELFFGEGSRLTVL.

The sample holds a few counts of this clonotype. The rearrangement links TRBV24-1 to TRBJ2-1; 8 bases align to TRBD1. Germline CDR1 KGHDR, CDR2 SFDVKD. The CDR3 spans 15 residues. J gave up 6 bases and V 6 bases, and 9 bases lay outside the gene matches. The CDR3 reads CATSPRTGFLNEQFF. The CDR3 DNA is TGTGCCACCAGTCCGAGGACAGGGTTTCTCAATGAGCAGTTCTTC.

The CDR3 reads CASSFRDEQFF. The CDR3 DNA reads TGTGCCAGCAGCTTCAGGGATGAGCAGTTCTTC. The V call is TRBV5-6, the J call TRBJ2-1; D might be TRBD1 (5 bases). Trimming cost V 2 bases and J 8 bases, with 5 bases left between them. CDR3 length equals 11 residues. Germline V CDR1 and CDR2: SGHDT, YYEEEE.

This clonotype was counted a few times. This chain joins TRBV7-9 and TRBJ2-3, with 8 bases aligning to TRBD2. The germline V gene encodes CDR1 SEHNR and CDR2 FQNEAQ (reference sequence). The trim removed 8 bases at V and 4 bases at J, leaving 8 bases unmatched. The CDR3 contains 14 residues. Here the CDR3 DNA reads TGTGCCAGCCCCCGTACGGGAGGGGCAGATACGCAGTATTTT. As protein: CASPRTGGADTQYF.

The chain has TRBV12-3 or TRBV12-4 and TRBJ2-7, with TRBD2 matching over 12 bases. The CDR3 is 16 amino acids. V shed 1 base, J shed 2 bases, and the junction held 3 bases outside the gene matches. The CDR3, as DNA: TGTGCCAGCAGTTTAGGAGGACTAGCGGGACCCTACGAGCAGTACTTC. It codes for CASSLGGLAGPYEQYF.

This clonotype has just a few counts. The CDR3 here is CASSLETGANSPLHF. The CDR3 nucleotides read TGCGCCAGCAGCTTGGAGACAGGGGCTAATTCACCCCTCCACTTT. This chain links TRBV5-1 with TRBJ1-6; 8 bases line up with TRBD1. The V segment lost 0 bases and the J segment 6 bases; nucleotides outside the gene matches: 2. Germline CDR1 reads SGHRS; CDR2 reads YFSETQ. The CDR3 contains 15 residues.